The rows below give T cell receptor beta chains drawn from one sample of a study of blood T cell repertoires in COVID-19. Only in-frame clones appear in the TCRdb table, and some are missing; sequencing was by immunoSEQ multiplex PCR. This sample has tens of thousands of clones, with approximately 79% found just once. The sequenced sample consisted of peripheral blood. The source of these receptors is a man aged 55 to 69 with active or convalescent COVID-19. Each CDR3 is given with its conserved first and last residue. Not every row has a clone size; where given, it reads once, few, many or a size class.

j_call	clone_size	cdr3_length	v_call	cdr3_aa
TRBJ1-2	-	15	TRBV10-3	CAIAKDRGFNYGYTF
TRBJ1-5	-	14	TRBV28	CASRLPLESQPQHF
TRBJ1-1	-	14	TRBV7-6	CASSPGLTNTEAFF
TRBJ2-3	-	14	TRBV4-2	CASSQALTGNTQYF
TRBJ1-2	-	12	TRBV29-1	CSVERGQLGYTF
TRBJ2-3	-	15	TRBV5-4	CASSLAERGTDTQYF
TRBJ2-1	-	16	TRBV19	CASRQWGEETYNEQFF
TRBJ1-2	-	16	TRBV28	CASSSPPGDRGDGYTF
TRBJ1-3	few	14	TRBV2	CASSSFSSGNTIYF
TRBJ2-5	-	13	TRBV29-1	CSVGDIVWETQYF
TRBJ2-7	-	14	TRBV2	CASSTGLAGAEQYF
TRBJ1-2	-	11	TRBV20-1	CSAGVNYGYTF
TRBJ1-2	few	10	TRBV7-9	CASSSYGYTF
TRBJ1-2	-	13	TRBV29-1	CSVVQGLGYGYTF
TRBJ2-2	-	12	TRBV12-3/TRBV12-4	CASSTRWGELFF
TRBJ1-3	-	15	TRBV5-4	CASSLDRGAGNTIYF
TRBJ1-6	few	16	TRBV10-3	CAISESKGQGYSPLHF
TRBJ1-2	-	13	TRBV7-2	CASSFQSSDGYTF
TRBJ1-2	-	17	TRBV4-1	CASSRPPDRAFPSGYTF
TRBJ1-6	-	18	TRBV4-1	CASSQVRADSSYNSPLHF
TRBJ2-2	-	15	TRBV5-1	CASIGGILNTGELFF
TRBJ1-5	-	14	TRBV6-5	CASSRQGDSQPQHF